This TCR beta chain is from a study of blood T cell repertoires in COVID-19. Turning to the study itself: Acute-phase and convalescent COVID-19 samples originated in the United States, Italy and Spain. T cells, B-cell-depleted T cells, or PBMCs supplied cDNA or gDNA.

Study processing details: Nucleated cell counts were estimated from reference gene primer amplification. Assay: immunoSEQ multiplex PCR; the TCRdb copy retains only in-frame clones and omits some. V and J calls and clone size are those listed in that table; D and trimming were worked out from the DNA. The sample lists a few hundred thousand clones, over 75% occurring once. Germline CDR1 is ENHRY and CDR2 is SYGVKD. The CDR3 is made up of 13 amino acids. With V trimmed by 11 bases and J by 7 bases, 6 bases remained unmatched. The receptor was derived from a human donor in a cohort sampled during active COVID-19. Sequenced: peripheral blood. The chain has TRBV10-3 and TRBJ1-6; 9 nucleotides line up with TRBD1. This CDR3 reads CAAKTGGNSPLHF. The CDR3 coding sequence is TGTGCCGCCAAGACAGGGGGGAATTCACCCCTCCACTTT.